The next 14 T cell receptor beta chains were all read from a single sample in a study of blood T cells in healthy people across ages. A second PCR of 7 to 11 cycles used a sample-barcoded 5' primer and a J-beta primer mix. TCRdb re-called the 5' RACE reads through MiXCR, storing one row per CDR3 protein. The sample gives about 650,000 distinct CDR3 sequences, over 40% of which show up once; less than 15% is in the top ten. Sequencing was performed on blood. These receptors were obtained from a woman over 75 in good health.

V gene TRBV20-1 combines with J gene TRBJ2-1, with D possibly TRBD2 on 6 matching bases. Germline V CDR1 and CDR2: DFQATT, SNEGSKA (reference sequence). V lost 0 bases and J 9 bases, leaving 18 bases between the germline ends. The CDR3 is 15 residues long. The CDR3 sequence: CSARDPGGSGIEQFF. The CDR3 coding sequence is TGCAGTGCTAGAGATCCCGGGGGTAGCGGAATTGAGCAGTTCTTC.

In this sample, this clonotype turned up many times. This rearrangement joins TRBV28 to TRBJ2-1, with D perhaps given as TRBD1 or TRBD2 (5 bases each). Germline assignment: CDR1 MDHEN and CDR2 SYDVKM. This CDR3 region has 15 residues. With 3 bases removed from V and 1 base from J, the gap between germline ends came to 10 bases. CDR3 nucleotides: TGTGCCAGCAGTTTTGGGGGACGGTCCTACAATGAGCAGTTCTTC. Translation gives CASSFGGRSYNEQFF.

This clonotype has just one count. The chain employs TRBV7-6 and TRBJ2-5; D uncertain. The CDR3 is 14 amino acids. Germline lookup yields CDR1 SGHVS and CDR2 FNYEAQ. The V end was cut by 3 bases, the J end by 3 bases, with 11 bases between. CDR3: CASSFMSGEETQYF. The DNA of the CDR3 is TGTGCCAGCAGCTTTATGTCAGGAGAAGAGACCCAGTACTTC. The whole variable domain, remainder taken from reference TRBV7-6 and TRBJ2-5, is GAGVSQSPRYKVTKRGQDVALRCDPISGHVSLYWYRQALGQGPEFLTYFNYEAQQDKSGLPNDRFSAERPEGSISTLTIQRTEQRDSAMYRCASSFMSGEETQYFGPGTRLLVL.

The chain couples TRBV19 to TRBJ2-1; TRBD1 or TRBD2 may be the D gene (6 bases each). Germline V gives CDR1 LNHDA, CDR2 SQIVND (reference sequence). Trimming shortened V by 11 bases and J by 4 bases, and 15 bases separated the two germline ends. The CDR3 loop spans 13 amino acids. CDR3: CALGGTAYNEQFF. In DNA, the CDR3 is TGTGCCCTCGGGGGCACGGCATACAATGAGCAGTTCTTC.

This clonotype was seen repeatedly, ten times or more. The V and J genes are TRBV7-2 and TRBJ1-2; D is unresolved. From germline, CDR1 is SGHTA and CDR2 FQGNSA. The ends were cut back, 1 base at V and 4 bases at J, with 13 bases in the middle. The CDR3 runs 15 residues. The CDR3 DNA follows: TGTGCCAGCAGCTTAGGGAGCTTTCGGGGCTATGGCTACACCTTC. Protein sequence: CASSLGSFRGYGYTF.

This clonotype came up a few times. V and J are TRBV30 and TRBJ2-1; D is ambiguous. The ends were cut back, 4 bases at V and 5 bases at J, with 12 bases in the middle. Germline V gene data show CDR1 as GTSNPN and CDR2 as SVGIG (reference sequence). The CDR3 consists of 13 residues. The CDR3 DNA reads TGTGCCTGGAAACCAGATAGCAACAATGAGCAGTTCTTC. Protein product: CAWKPDSNNEQFF.

V gene TRBV4-1 combines with J gene TRBJ2-1; 7 positions match TRBD2. The CDR3 is 15 residues long. Germline CDR1 MGHRA, CDR2 YSYEKL. J gave up 6 bases and V 0 bases, and 5 bases lay outside the gene matches. The CDR3, as DNA: TGCGCCAGCAGCCAAGACAGCGGGATCTCCAATGAGCAGTTCTTC. It specifies CASSQDSGISNEQFF.

As regards this clonotype: A much more abundant neighbour one base away suggests this may be a read error. The V and J genes are TRBV4-2 and TRBJ2-1, with a weak D call TRBD2 (7 bases). In germline, CDR1 is LGHNA, CDR2 YNFKEQ. V dropped 0 bases and J dropped 4 bases, with 16 bases sitting between them. CDR3 length: 17 residues. The CDR3 loop reads CASSQDRGDYLYNEQFF. CDR3 sequence (DNA): TGTGCCAGCAGCCAAGATAGGGGGGACTACCTATACAATGAGCAGTTCTTC.

The CDR3 region is CSVKGLAGEVRDTQYF. CDR3 in DNA: TGCAGCGTGAAGGGACTAGCGGGGGAGGTGAGAGATACGCAGTATTTT. The chain has TRBV29-1 and TRBJ2-3; 14 positions match TRBD2. The CDR3 runs to 16 residues. Germline values: CDR1 SQVTM, CDR2 ANQGSEA. Trimming cost V 6 bases and J 5 bases; bases outside gene matches: 10.

This clonotype was counted at least ten times. V is TRBV7-2 and J is TRBJ2-7; tentative D call: TRBD2 (6 bases). V was shortened by 1 base and J by 2 bases, with 15 bases between the two germline ends. Germline V gives CDR1 SGHTA, CDR2 FQGNSA. This CDR3 comprises 16 residues. CDR3 sequence reads: CASSLGSEGFPYEQYF. CDR3 DNA: TGTGCCAGCAGCTTAGGATCGGAGGGTTTTCCCTACGAGCAGTACTTC.

The gene calls are TRBV29-1 and TRBJ2-7; D remains ambiguous. The CDR3 contains 12 residues. The germline V gene encodes CDR1 SQVTM and CDR2 ANQGSEA. V lost 6 bases and J 3 bases, leaving 12 bases between the germline ends. As DNA, the CDR3 is TGCAGCGTGATGGATAGCTTCTACGAGCAGTACTTC. This codes for CSVMDSFYEQYF.

This clonotype came up once. The CDR3 reads CSARDISYEQYF. For the CDR3, the DNA is TGCAGCGCTAGGGACATCTCCTACGAGCAGTACTTC. The V gene is TRBV29-1, the J gene TRBJ2-7, with TRBD1 as a possible D gene (6 bases). The CDR3 is 12 amino acids. Trimming removed 7 bases from V and 0 bases from J, with 10 bases in between. CDR1 is SQVTM, CDR2 ANQGSEA, per germline.

This clonotype has a handful of counts. The CDR3 DNA is TGCAGTGCTAGAATAGAGGCTTCTAATTCACCCCTCCACTTT. Translation gives CSARIEASNSPLHF. The chain has TRBV20-1 and TRBJ1-6; no clear D gene. The germline V gene has CDR1 DFQATT and CDR2 SNEGSKA (reference sequence). CDR3 size: 14 residues. Trimming removed 2 bases at V and 6 bases at J, with 11 bases between.

V gene TRBV27 combines with J gene TRBJ2-3, with D hard to call. CDR1 and CDR2 (germline): MNHEY, SMNVEV (reference sequence). Deletions cut 7 bases from V and 5 bases from J, with 13 bases between. The CDR3 is made up of 13 amino acids. CDR3 sequence: CASTKSSGDTQYF. In DNA, the CDR3 is TGTGCCAGCACTAAGAGTTCGGGAGATACGCAGTATTTT.